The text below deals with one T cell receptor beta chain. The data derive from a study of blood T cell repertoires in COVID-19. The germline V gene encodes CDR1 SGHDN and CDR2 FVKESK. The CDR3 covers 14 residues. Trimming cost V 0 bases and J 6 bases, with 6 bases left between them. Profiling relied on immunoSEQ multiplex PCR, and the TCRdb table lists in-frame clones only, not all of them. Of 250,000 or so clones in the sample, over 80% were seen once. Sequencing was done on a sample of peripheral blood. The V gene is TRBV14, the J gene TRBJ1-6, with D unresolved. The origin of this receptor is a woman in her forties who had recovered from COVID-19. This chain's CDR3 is CASSQDWPNSPLHF. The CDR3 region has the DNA TGTGCCAGCAGCCAAGATTGGCCTAATTCACCCCTCCACTTT.